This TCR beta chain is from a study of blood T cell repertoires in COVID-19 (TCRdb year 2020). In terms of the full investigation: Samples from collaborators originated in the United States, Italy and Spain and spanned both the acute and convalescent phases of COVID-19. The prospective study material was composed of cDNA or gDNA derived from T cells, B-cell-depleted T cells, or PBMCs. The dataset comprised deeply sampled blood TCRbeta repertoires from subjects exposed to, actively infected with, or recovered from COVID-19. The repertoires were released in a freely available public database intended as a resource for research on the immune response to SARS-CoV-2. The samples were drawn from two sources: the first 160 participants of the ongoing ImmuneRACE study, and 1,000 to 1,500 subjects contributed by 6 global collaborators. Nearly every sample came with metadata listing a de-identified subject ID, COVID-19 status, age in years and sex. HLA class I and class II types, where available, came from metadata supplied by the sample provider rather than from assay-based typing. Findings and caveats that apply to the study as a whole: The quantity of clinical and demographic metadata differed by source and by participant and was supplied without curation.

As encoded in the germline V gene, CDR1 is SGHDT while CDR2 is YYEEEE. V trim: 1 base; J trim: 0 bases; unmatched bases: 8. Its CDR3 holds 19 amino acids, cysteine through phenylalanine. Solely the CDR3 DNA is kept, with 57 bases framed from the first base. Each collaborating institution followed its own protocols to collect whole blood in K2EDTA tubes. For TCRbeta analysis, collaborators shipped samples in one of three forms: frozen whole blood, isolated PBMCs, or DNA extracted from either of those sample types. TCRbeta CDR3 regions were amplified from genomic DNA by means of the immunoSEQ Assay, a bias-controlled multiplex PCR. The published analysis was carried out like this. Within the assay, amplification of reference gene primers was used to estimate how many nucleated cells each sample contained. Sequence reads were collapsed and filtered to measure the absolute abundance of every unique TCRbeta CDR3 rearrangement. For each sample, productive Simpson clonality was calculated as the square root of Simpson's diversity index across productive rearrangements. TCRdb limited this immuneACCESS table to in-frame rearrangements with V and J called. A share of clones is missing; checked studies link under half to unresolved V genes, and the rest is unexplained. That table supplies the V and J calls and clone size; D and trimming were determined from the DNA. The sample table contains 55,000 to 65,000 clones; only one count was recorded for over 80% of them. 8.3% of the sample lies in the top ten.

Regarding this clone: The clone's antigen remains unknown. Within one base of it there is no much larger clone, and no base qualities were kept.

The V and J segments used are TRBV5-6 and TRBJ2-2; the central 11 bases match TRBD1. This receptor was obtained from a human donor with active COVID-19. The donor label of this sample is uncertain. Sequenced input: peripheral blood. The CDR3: CASSLNVLGQGANTGELFF. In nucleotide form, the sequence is TGTGCCAGCAGCTTGAATGTTCTGGGACAGGGGGCGAACACCGGGGAGCTGTTTTTT.